This T cell receptor (beta chain) was sequenced for a study of T cell repertoires in cytomegalovirus infection. Study details: CMV epitopes that were recently identified and HLA-C-restricted were used alongside well-studied HLA-B-restricted ones. Public TCR beta signature analysis indicated the presence of both CMV infection and matching HLA type.

V was pared by 3 bases and J by 9 bases, with 14 bases between. The CDR3 spans 13 residues. Study-level points and caveats: There were HLA-C-restricted CMV-specific TCR beta clonotypes dominating the ex vivo response. Cumulative frequency (of public TCR beta family members) identified carriers of CMV plus the relevant HLA.

This clonotype appeared a few times. The antigen is unknown. TCRdb re-derived calls from the reads in MiXCR, one entry per CDR3 protein. Of a few hundred thousand distinct CDR3 sequences in the sample, approximately 40% are singletons; the top ten hold 48%. This sequence originates from a human donor in good health (CMV status not recorded). Some clones in this sample may be carry-over from other donors' samples. The sequenced sample was cultured PBMCs, obtained from culture after CMV antigen stimulation. The chain recombines TRBV12-3 or TRBV12-4 with TRBJ1-2; D uncertain. CDR3 in DNA: TGTGCCAGCAGTTTTGGGCTCCGGGGTCGCTACACCTTC. Translated, it gives CASSFGLRGRYTF.